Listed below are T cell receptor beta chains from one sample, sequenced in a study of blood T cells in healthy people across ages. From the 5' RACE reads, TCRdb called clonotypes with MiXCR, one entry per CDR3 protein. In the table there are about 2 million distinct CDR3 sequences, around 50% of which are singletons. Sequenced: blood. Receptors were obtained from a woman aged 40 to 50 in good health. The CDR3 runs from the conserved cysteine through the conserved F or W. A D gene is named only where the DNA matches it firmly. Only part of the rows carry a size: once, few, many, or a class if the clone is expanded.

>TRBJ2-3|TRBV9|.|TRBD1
CASSKMTGLATDTQYF
TGTGCCAGCAGCAAAATGACAGGGTTGGCCACAGATACGCAGTATTTT
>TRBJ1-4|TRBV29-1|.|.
CSVEEGSNEKLFF
TGCAGCGTTGAAGAAGGCTCGAATGAAAAACTGTTTTTT
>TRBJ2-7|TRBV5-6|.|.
CASSVGSGDEQYF
TGTGCCAGCAGTGTGGGATCGGGAGACGAGCAGTACTTC
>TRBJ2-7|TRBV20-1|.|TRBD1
CSGNRDSTYEQYF
TGCAGTGGTAACCGGGACAGCACCTACGAGCAGTACTTC
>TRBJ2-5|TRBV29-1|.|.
CSVESGSETQYF
TGCAGCGTTGAGAGTGGATCGGAGACCCAGTACTTC
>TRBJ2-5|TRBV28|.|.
CASVSPGREETQYF
TGTGCCAGCGTTTCCCCGGGCAGGGAAGAGACCCAGTACTTC
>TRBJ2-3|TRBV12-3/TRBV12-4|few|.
CASSLSQSRGTDTQYF
TGTGCCAGCAGTTTATCCCAGAGTAGAGGCACAGATACGCAGTATTTT
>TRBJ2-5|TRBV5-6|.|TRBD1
CASSIGQGYGETQYF
TGTGCCAGCAGCATAGGACAGGGCTATGGGGAGACCCAGTACTTC
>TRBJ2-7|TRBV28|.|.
CASSVPNTNYEQYF
TGTGCCAGCAGTGTCCCCAATACGAACTACGAGCAGTACTTC
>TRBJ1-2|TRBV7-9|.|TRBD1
CASSLADREYYGYTF
TGTGCCAGCAGCTTAGCCGACAGGGAATACTATGGCTACACCTTC
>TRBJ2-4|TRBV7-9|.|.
CASSHTPDSVGDQYF
TGTGCCAGCAGCCATACCCCGGACAGTGTGGGGGATCAGTACTTC
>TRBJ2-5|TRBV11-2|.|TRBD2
CASSPGVAGGLWETQYF
TGTGCCAGCAGCCCCGGGGTGGCGGGGGGTTTGTGGGAGACCCAGTACTTC
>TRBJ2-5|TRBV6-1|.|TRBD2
CASSPPERGGPTIQETQYF
TGTGCCAGCAGTCCTCCGGAGCGGGGGGGCCCCACAATCCAAGAGACCCAGTACTTC
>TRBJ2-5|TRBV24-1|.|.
CATSDSGETQYF
TGTGCCACCAGTGATTCGGGAGAGACCCAGTACTTC
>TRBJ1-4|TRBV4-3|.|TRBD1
CASSHAEQGREKLFF
TGCGCCAGCAGCCACGCCGAACAGGGGAGGGAAAAACTGTTTTTT
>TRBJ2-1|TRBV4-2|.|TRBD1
CASSPAGTGEFYNEQFF
TGTGCCAGCAGCCCAGCCGGGACAGGGGAGTTCTACAATGAGCAGTTCTTC
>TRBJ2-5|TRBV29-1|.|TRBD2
CSVETSGGKQYF
TGCAGCGTTGAAACTAGCGGGGGTAAGCAGTACTTC
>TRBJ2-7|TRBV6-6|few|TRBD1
CASKRDREAYEQYF
TGTGCCAGCAAAAGGGACAGGGAGGCCTACGAGCAGTACTTC
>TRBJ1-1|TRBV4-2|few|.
CASSPLGRNTEAFF
TGTGCCAGCAGCCCCCTAGGCCGGAACACTGAAGCTTTCTTT
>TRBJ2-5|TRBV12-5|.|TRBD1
CASGPSGQRVTGTQYF
TGTGCTAGTGGTCCCTCGGGACAGCGAGTGACAGGGACCCAGTACTTC
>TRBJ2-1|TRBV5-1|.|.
CASSSRQNNEQFF
TGCGCCAGCAGCAGCAGACAGAACAATGAGCAGTTCTTC
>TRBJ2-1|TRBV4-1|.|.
CASSQESYEQFF
TGCGCCAGCAGCCAAGAATCGTATGAGCAGTTCTTC
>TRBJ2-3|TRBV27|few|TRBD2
CASSWSGGTDTQYF
TGTGCCAGCAGTTGGAGCGGGGGCACAGATACGCAGTATTTT
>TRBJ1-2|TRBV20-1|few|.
CSAAKVAVGYTF
TGCAGTGCTGCCAAGGTGGCAGTGGGCTACACCTTC
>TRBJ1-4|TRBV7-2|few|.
CASSSGPPATNEKLFF
TGTGCCAGCAGCTCCGGTCCTCCTGCAACTAATGAAAAACTGTTTTTT
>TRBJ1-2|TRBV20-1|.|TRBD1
CSARKQGDYGYTF
TGCAGTGCGAGAAAACAGGGGGACTATGGCTACACCTTC
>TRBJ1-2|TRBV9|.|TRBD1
CASSPPRGQILTGYTF
TGTGCCAGCAGCCCCCCACGGGGACAGATCTTAACTGGCTACACCTTC
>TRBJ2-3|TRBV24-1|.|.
CATSELGPMSDTQYF
TGTGCCACCAGTGAGCTTGGGCCTATGTCAGATACGCAGTATTTT
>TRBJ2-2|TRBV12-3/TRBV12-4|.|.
CASSLNLNTGELFF
TGTGCCAGCAGTTTGAACTTAAACACCGGGGAGCTGTTTTTT
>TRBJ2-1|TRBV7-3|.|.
CASSLTPSAAVLVNEQFF
TGTGCCAGCAGCTTAACCCCTAGCGCCGCTGTCCTTGTAAATGAGCAGTTCTTC
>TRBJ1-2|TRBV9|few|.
CASSVEAGNYGYTF
TGTGCCAGCAGCGTAGAGGCCGGTAACTATGGCTACACCTTC
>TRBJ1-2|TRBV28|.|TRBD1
CATVDRGNGYTF
TGTGCCACCGTCGACAGGGGAAATGGCTACACCTTC
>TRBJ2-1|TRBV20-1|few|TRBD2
CSARDLGGGSYNEQFF
TGCAGTGCTAGAGATTTGGGGGGGGGCTCCTACAATGAGCAGTTCTTC
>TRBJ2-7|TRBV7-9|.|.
CATVRDGFYEQYF
TGTGCCACCGTCCGGGACGGGTTCTACGAGCAGTACTTC
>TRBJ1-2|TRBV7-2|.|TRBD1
CASSLAGTGGSFGYTF
TGTGCCAGCAGCTTGGCCGGGACAGGGGGTTCTTTCGGCTACACCTTC
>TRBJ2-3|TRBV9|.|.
CASRSGGTAHGTQYF
TGTGCCAGCAGGTCCGGAGGAACGGCCCACGGTACGCAGTATTTT
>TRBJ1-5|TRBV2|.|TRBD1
CASSADRGERPQHF
TGTGCCAGCAGCGCGGACAGGGGCGAAAGGCCCCAGCATTTT